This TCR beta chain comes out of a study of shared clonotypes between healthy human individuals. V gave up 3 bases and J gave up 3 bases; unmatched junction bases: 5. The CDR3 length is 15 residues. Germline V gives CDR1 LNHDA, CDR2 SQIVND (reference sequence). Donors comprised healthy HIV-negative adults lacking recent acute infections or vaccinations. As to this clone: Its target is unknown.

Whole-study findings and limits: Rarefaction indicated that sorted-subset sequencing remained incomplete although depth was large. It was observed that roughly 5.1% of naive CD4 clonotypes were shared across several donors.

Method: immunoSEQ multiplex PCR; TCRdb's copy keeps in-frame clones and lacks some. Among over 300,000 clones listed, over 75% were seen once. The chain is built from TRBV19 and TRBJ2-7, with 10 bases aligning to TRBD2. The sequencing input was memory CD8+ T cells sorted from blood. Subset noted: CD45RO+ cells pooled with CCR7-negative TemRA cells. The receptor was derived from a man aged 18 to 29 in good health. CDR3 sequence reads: CASSISASGSYEQYF. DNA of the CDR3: TGTGCCAGTAGTATTTCGGCTAGCGGGAGCTACGAGCAGTACTTC.